The T cell receptor beta chain under discussion was sequenced for a study of cytomegalovirus exposure and HLA in healthy donors. Sequencing was performed with immunoSEQ multiplex PCR; in TCRdb, only in-frame clones are kept and a portion is missing. Seen here are 60,000 to 65,000 clones, 85% to 95% observed once, and the top ten hold 5.8%. Germline CDR1 is SGHTA and CDR2 is FQGNSA. Trimming removed 3 bases at V and 12 bases at J, with 18 bases between. The CDR3 contains 15 residues. Sequencing was carried out using PBMCs. The chain joins TRBV7-2 to TRBJ2-6, with D possibly being TRBD2 (6 bases). The source of this sequence is a woman aged 18-29 years in good health and CMV-seropositive. This chain's CDR3 is CASSLSSGTAGVLTF. CDR3 DNA: TGTGCCAGCAGCTTGTCATCCGGGACTGCAGGCGTCCTGACTTTC. The whole variable domain, filled in from reference TRBV7-2 and TRBJ2-6, reads GAGVSQSPSNKVTEKGKDVELRCDPISGHTALYWYRQSLGQGLEFLIYFQGNSAPDKSGLPSDRFSAERTGGSVSTLTIQRTQQEDSAVYLCASSLSSGTAGVLTFGAGSRLTVL.